This TCR beta chain was captured by sequencing in a study of CD8+CD57+ T cells in acquired aplastic anemia. Study-level background: The mean DNA yield obtained from sorted CD4+ and CD8+ cells came to roughly 3 ug.

The CDR3 length equals 12 residues, ends included. Germline V gene data show CDR1 as SGHTA and CDR2 as FQGNSA. General observations from the study: Both patients and controls carried the same twenty-nine CD8+ CDR3 sequences.

Researchers used genomic DNA as the template to profile TCR beta VDJ and CDR3. From the reads, TCRdb called clonotypes with MiXCR, one entry per CDR3 protein. The sample gives just over 400,000 distinct CDR3 sequences, 65% to 80% of which show up once; 4% is in the top ten. As concerns this clonotype: The antigen is not known. Given the absence of the conserved phenylalanine or tryptophan at the CDR3 end, a read error is likely. The DNA is left out, because the CDR3 cannot be placed on it with certainty; the CDR3 is given as TCRdb lists it.

The clonotype comes from a human donor in good health, serving as a control. The genes are TRBV7-2 and TRBJ2-7. The sequenced sample was sorted CD4+, CD8+, or CD8+CD57+ T cells (not recorded which) from PBMCs. CDR3 loop: CASRETHGEESL.